The T cell receptor beta chain under discussion was sequenced for a study of T cell responses to AZD1222 COVID-19 vaccine. Overall study findings and caveats: The donor cohort was predominantly white British with a female majority, and clonal diversity may have been underestimated.

Produced via immunoSEQ multiplex PCR; TCRdb's table is partial and in-frame only. The sample holds 150,000 to 200,000 clones, less than 95% seen once. A remark on this clone: Its antigen is undetermined.

The clonotype was recovered from an adult who received the AZD1222 COVID-19 vaccine. The sample consisted of peripheral blood, taken 28 days after the second AZD1222 dose.

The CDR3 DNA sequence: TGTGCCTGGAGTGCATTACAGGGACATCAGCCCCAGCATTTT. Protein product: CAWSALQGHQPQHF. J is TRBJ1-5 and V is TRBV30, with a tentative D call TRBD1 (6 bases). The CDR3 is 14 amino acids. The ends were cut back, 1 base at V and 5 bases at J, with 12 bases in the middle. Germline loops: CDR1 GTSNPN, CDR2 SVGIG (reference sequence).